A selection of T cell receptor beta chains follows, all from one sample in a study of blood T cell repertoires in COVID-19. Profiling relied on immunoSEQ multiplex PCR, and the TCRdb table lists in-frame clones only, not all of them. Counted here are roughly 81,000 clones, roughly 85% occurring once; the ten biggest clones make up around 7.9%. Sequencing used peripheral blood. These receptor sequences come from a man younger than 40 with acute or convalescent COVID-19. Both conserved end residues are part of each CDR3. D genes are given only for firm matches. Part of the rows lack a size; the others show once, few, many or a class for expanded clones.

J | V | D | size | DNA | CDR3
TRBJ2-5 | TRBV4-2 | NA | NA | TGTGCCAGCAGCCAAGATAGGGGGACCCCTGAGGAGACCCAGTACTTC | CASSQDRGTPEETQYF
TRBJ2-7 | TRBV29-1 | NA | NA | TGCAGCGTTGAGTCAGGCTGTGAGGCTAGCGCACCCTCAGAGGACGAGCAGTACTTC | CSVESGCEASAPSEDEQYF
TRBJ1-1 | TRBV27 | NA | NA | TGTGCCAGCAGTTTATTCGCGACTTCTAACACTGAAGCTTTCTTT | CASSLFATSNTEAFF
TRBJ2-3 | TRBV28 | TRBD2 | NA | TGTGCCAGCAGTTTAGATACTAGCGTCTTGGCAGATACGCAGTATTTT | CASSLDTSVLADTQYF
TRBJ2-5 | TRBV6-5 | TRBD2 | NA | TGTGCCAGCACCAACAGACTAGCGGGCTCAGAGACCCAGTACTTC | CASTNRLAGSETQYF
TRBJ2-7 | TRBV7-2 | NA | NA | TGTGCCAGCACAAAATCGACTAGGCCGACCTACGAGCAGTACTTC | CASTKSTRPTYEQYF
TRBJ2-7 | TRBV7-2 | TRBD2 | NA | TGTGCCAGCAGCTCCTACCTAGCGGGGAGCTACGAGCAGTACTTC | CASSSYLAGSYEQYF
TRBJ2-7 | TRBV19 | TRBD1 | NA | TGTGCCAGTAGTATAGATTGGGACAGGACCTACGAGCAGTACTTC | CASSIDWDRTYEQYF
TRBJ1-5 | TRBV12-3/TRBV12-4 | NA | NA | TGTGCCAGCAGCCTTACTACTCATCAGCCCCAGCATTTT | CASSLTTHQPQHF
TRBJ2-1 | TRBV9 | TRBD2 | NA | TGTGCCAGCAGCGTTAGCGGGATCTCCTACAATGAGCAGTTCTTC | CASSVSGISYNEQFF
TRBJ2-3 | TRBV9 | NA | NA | TGTGCCAGCAGCGTAGAAATAGGGGGTAACACAGATACGCAGTATTTT | CASSVEIGGNTDTQYF
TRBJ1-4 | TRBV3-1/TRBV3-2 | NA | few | TGTGCCAGCAGCCAAGGTGGAGGAAAACTGTTTTTT | CASSQGGGKLFF
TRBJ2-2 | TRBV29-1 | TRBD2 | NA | TGCAGCGTTGTGCTACTAGCGGGATACACCGGGGAGCTGTTTTTT | CSVVLLAGYTGELFF
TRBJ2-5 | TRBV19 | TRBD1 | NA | TGTGCCAGTGGAAAGGACAGGGAAGAGACCCAGTACTTC | CASGKDREETQYF
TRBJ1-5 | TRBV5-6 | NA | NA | TGTGCCAGCAGCAGCGGGTCCCTCAAAAGGTATCAGCCCCAGCATTTT | CASSSGSLKRYQPQHF
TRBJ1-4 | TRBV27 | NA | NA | TGTGCCAGCAGCTTCGCGGACAGAGTTAATGAAAAACTGTTTTTT | CASSFADRVNEKLFF
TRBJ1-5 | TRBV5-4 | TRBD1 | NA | TGTGCCAGCAGTAAGGGGACAGGGAACAATCAGCCCCAGCATTTT | CASSKGTGNNQPQHF
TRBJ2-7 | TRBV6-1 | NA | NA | TGTGCCAGCAGTGAGGGGCGGTTCTCCTACGAGCAGTACTTC | CASSEGRFSYEQYF
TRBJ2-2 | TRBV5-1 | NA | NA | TGCGCCAGCACTAGGCGCACCGGGGAGCTGTTTTTT | CASTRRTGELFF
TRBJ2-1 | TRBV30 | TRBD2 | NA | TGTGCCTGGAGGCCCCACCCGGGGGGTCCCTACAATGAGCAGTTCTTC | CAWRPHPGGPYNEQFF
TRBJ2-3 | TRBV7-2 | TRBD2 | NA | TGTGCCAGCAGCTCCACTAGCGGGACAAGCACAGATACGCAGTATTTT | CASSSTSGTSTDTQYF
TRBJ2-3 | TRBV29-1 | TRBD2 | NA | TGCAGCGTTGAACGACTAGCGGATAACACAGATACGCAGTATTTT | CSVERLADNTDTQYF
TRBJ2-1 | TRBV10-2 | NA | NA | TGCGCCAGCAGTGATATAGGACGCCAAGCAGGGGAGCAGTTCTTC | CASSDIGRQAGEQFF
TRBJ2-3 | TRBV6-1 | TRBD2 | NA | TGTGCCAGCAGTGGCGTGGCGGGAGTGGGAACAGATACGCAGTATTTT | CASSGVAGVGTDTQYF
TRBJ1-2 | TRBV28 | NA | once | TGTGCCAGCAGAGCGACAGGACCTAACTATGGCTACACCTTC | CASRATGPNYGYTF
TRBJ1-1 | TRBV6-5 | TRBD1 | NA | TGTGCCAGCAGTTCCTACGGACAGGCAACTGGAGCTTTCTTT | CASSSYGQATGAFF
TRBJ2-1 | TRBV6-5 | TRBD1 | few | TGTGCCAGCAGTTACGACAGGGAACAGGAGCAGTTCTTC | CASSYDREQEQFF
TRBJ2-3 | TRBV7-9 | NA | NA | TGTGCCAGCAGCTTCCCCCGGGACACATACCATACTAGCACAGATACGCAGTATTTT | CASSFPRDTYHTSTDTQYF
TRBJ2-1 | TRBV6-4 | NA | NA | TGTGCCAGCAGTGACTCGGGACACTCCTACAATGAGCAGTTCTTC | CASSDSGHSYNEQFF
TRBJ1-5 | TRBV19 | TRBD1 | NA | TGTGCCAGTAGTAAAACAGGGGAGGGCAATCAGCCCCAGCATTTT | CASSKTGEGNQPQHF
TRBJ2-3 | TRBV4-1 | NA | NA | TGCGCCAGCAGCCAAGTTGTCAGGAGCACAGATACGCAGTATTTT | CASSQVVRSTDTQYF
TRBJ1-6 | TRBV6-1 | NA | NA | TGTGCCAGCAGTGAAAACTCGAGGGATACTTCTAGTTCACCCCTCCACTTT | CASSENSRDTSSSPLHF
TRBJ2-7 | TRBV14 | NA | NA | TGTGCCAGCAGCCAAACAGCCTACGAGCAGTACTTC | CASSQTAYEQYF
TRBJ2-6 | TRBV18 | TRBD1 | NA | TGTGCCAGCTCACCCCAGGGGGCTGGGGCCAACGTCCTGACTTTC | CASSPQGAGANVLTF
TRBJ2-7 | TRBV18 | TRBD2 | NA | TGTGCCAGCTCACCAGGCACTAGCGGGAGGGGTTTCTTCGAGCAGTACTTC | CASSPGTSGRGFFEQYF
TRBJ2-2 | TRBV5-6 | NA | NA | TGTGCCAGCAGCACTTCAGGGTTCACCGGGGAGCTGTTTTTT | CASSTSGFTGELFF
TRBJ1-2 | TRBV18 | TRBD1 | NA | TGTGCCAGCTCACTACAGGGGAGCTATGGCTACACCTTC | CASSLQGSYGYTF
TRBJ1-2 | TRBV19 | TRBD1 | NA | TGTGCCAGTAGTATCCCCCCGGACAGGAATGGCTACACCTTC | CASSIPPDRNGYTF
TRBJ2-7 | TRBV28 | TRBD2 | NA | TGTGCCAGCAGCGCGGGGGTCGCCGAGCAGTACTTC | CASSAGVAEQYF
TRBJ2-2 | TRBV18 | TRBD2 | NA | TGTGCCAGCTCCCCACGATTACTAGCGGGAGGAAGCACCGGGGAGCTGTTTTTT | CASSPRLLAGGSTGELFF
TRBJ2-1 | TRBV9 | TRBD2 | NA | TGTGCCAGCAGCGTATCAAAAGGGACTAGCGGGAGGGCCTTAGGTGAGCAGTTCTTC | CASSVSKGTSGRALGEQFF
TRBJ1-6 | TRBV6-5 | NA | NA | TGTGCCAGCGGCACCTATAATTCACCCCTCCACTTT | CASGTYNSPLHF
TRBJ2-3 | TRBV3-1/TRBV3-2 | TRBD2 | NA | TGTGCCAGCAGCGGGCGGGGGACTCCCTTGTATTTT | CASSGRGTPLYF
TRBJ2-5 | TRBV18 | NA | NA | TGTGCCAGCTCAGTGGGCGAGACCCAGTACTTC | CASSVGETQYF
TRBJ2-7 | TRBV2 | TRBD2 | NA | TGTGCCAGCAACCGCAACTTCGGGGGGAGCTACGAGCAGTACTTC | CASNRNFGGSYEQYF
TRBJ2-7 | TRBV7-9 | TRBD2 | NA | TGTGCCAGCCGCGGGACGGGAGGAGGCGAGCAGTACTTC | CASRGTGGGEQYF
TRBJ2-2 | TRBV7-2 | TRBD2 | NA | TGTGCCAGCAGCCCATCGACGGGAGGGAACACCGGGGAGCTGTTTTTT | CASSPSTGGNTGELFF
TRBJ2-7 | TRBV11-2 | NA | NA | TGTGCCAGCAGCTCTCACGGACAGACCTACGAGCAGTACTTC | CASSSHGQTYEQYF
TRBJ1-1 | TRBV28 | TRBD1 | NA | TGTGCCAGCACCCCGGGACAGGGTTACACTGAAGCTTTCTTT | CASTPGQGYTEAFF
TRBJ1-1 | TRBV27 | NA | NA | TGTGCCAGCAGCCCTGGACCCGGGGGAAACACTGAAGCTTTCTTT | CASSPGPGGNTEAFF
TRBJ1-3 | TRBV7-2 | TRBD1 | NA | TGTGCCAGCGGCTCGGGACAGGGGCCTGGAAACACCATATATTTT | CASGSGQGPGNTIYF
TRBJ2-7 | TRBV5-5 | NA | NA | TGTGCCAGCAGCTTAACGAGGCAGTACTACGAGCAGTACTTC | CASSLTRQYYEQYF
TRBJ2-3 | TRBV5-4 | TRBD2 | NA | TGTGCCAGCAGCGGGACTAGCGGGTGGGGCACAGATACGCAGTATTTT | CASSGTSGWGTDTQYF
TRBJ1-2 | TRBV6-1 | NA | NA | TGTGCCAGCAGTGATTCTTCGGGTTTCAGCTACACCTTC | CASSDSSGFSYTF
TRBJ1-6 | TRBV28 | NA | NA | TGTGCCAGCAGTCCCGCGGGGAGCTCCTATAATTCACCCCTCCACTTT | CASSPAGSSYNSPLHF